Below are 21 T cell receptor beta chains sequenced from a single sample in a study of CD8 T cells in Susac syndrome. RNA was extracted with the RNeasy kit, and a quantity of 0.5 to 1 ug was reverse transcribed using random hexamers. TCRdb called the immunoSEQ multiplex PCR reads again in MiXCR, with one record for every CDR3 protein. The sample shows some 200,000 distinct CDR3 sequences, roughly nine tenths of them seen only once. The sample consisted of CD4+ T cells from PBMCs. The receptor source for this set is a human donor with Susac syndrome.

The chain uses TRBV13 and TRBJ1-1; perhaps TRBD1 as D (5 bases). Trimming left V 5 bases short and J 5 bases short, with 18 bases between. The CDR3 is 15 residues long. CDR1 PRHDT and CDR2 FYEKMQ come from the germline V gene (reference sequence). CDR3 sequence: CASSLRDREGTEAFF. The CDR3 DNA reads TGTGCCAGCAGCCTCCGGGACCGCGAAGGGACTGAAGCTTTCTTT.

The rearrangement links TRBV6-1 to TRBJ1-1; D perhaps matches TRBD1 (6 bases). Germline assignment: CDR1 MNHNS and CDR2 SASEGT. The CDR3 contains 15 residues. Trimming removed 6 bases at V and 0 bases at J, with 14 bases between. The CDR3, as DNA: TGTGCCAGCAGCCCCAACAGGGTTATGAACACTGAAGCTTTCTTT. Protein: CASSPNRVMNTEAFF.

The chain links TRBV28 to TRBJ1-2; 9 positions agree with TRBD1. Germline V gene lookup returns CDR1 MDHEN and CDR2 SYDVKM. The CDR3 sequence is 13 residues long. The ends lost 5 bases at V and 5 bases at J; junction bases unmatched: 3. CDR3 nucleotide sequence: TGTGCCAGCAGTCCGGGGACAGGGTATGGCTACACCTTC. The encoded protein is CASSPGTGYGYTF.

The chain has TRBV6-1 and TRBJ1-5, with TRBD1 matching over 8 bases. The CDR3 loop spans 14 amino acids. Germline lookup yields CDR1 MNHNS and CDR2 SASEGT. Losses at the gene ends were 0 bases for V and 8 bases for J; bases not matched to a gene: 3. CDR3: CASSEATGDKPQHF. The CDR3 DNA reads as TGTGCCAGCAGTGAAGCGACAGGGGATAAGCCCCAGCATTTT.

The sample holds one count of this clonotype. The chain has TRBV9 and TRBJ2-5; TRBD1 is a possible D gene (5 bases). The CDR3 is 15 residues long. CDR1 and CDR2 from the germline V gene are SGDLS and YYNGEE. Trimming shortened V by 0 bases and J by 5 bases, and 14 bases separated the two germline ends. The CDR3 sequence: CASSVGLRAGETQYF. In DNA, the CDR3 is TGTGCCAGCAGCGTAGGTCTCAGGGCAGGGGAGACCCAGTACTTC.

This clonotype was observed a few times. The chain links TRBV9 to TRBJ2-7; D ambiguous. The CDR3 loop spans 15 amino acids. Between the trimmed V and J ends, which lost 0 bases and 1 base, there was a span of 11 bases. Germline V gene data show CDR1 as SGDLS and CDR2 as YYNGEE. The CDR3 loop reads CASSVAGTESYEQYF. In DNA form, the CDR3 reads TGTGCCAGCAGCGTAGCAGGTACAGAGTCCTACGAGCAGTACTTC. The full variable domain, in which reference TRBV9 and TRBJ2-7 provide the parts outside the CDR3, is DSGVTQTPKHLITATGQRVTLRCSPRSGDLSVYWYQQSLDQGLQFLIQYYNGEERAKGNILERFSAQQFPDLHSELNLSSLELGDSALYFCASSVAGTESYEQYFGPGTRLTVT.

The chain couples TRBV11-3 to TRBJ2-3; 12 bases line up with TRBD2. V dropped 5 bases and J dropped 5; count of bases not matched to a gene: 11. The CDR3 covers 17 residues. Germline values: CDR1 SGHNT, CDR2 YENEEA. The CDR3 sequence is CASSRRGGLAGRDTQYF. The CDR3, as DNA: TGTGCCAGCAGCCGACGAGGCGGACTAGCGGGGAGAGATACGCAGTATTTT.

The chain links TRBV30 to TRBJ2-1; a weak D match, TRBD1 (6 bases). V was pared by 3 bases and J by 7 bases, with 16 bases between. CDR3 length: 14 amino acids. Germline lookup yields CDR1 GTSNPN and CDR2 SVGIG (reference sequence). Written as DNA, the CDR3 is TGTGCCTGGAGCCTCACCCGAAGGGGGAATGAGCAGTTCTTC. It encodes CAWSLTRRGNEQFF.

The chain joins TRBV5-1 to TRBJ2-7, with D possibly matching TRBD1 (6 bases). V was shortened by 7 bases and J by 3 bases, with 11 bases between the two germline ends. This CDR3 spans 12 amino acids. Per germline, CDR1 SGHRS and CDR2 YFSETQ. The CDR3 protein is CASHAQGYEQYF. The CDR3 nucleotides read TGCGCCAGCCATGCACAGGGCTACGAGCAGTACTTC.

This sequence joins TRBV7-3 and TRBJ2-1; weak D call: TRBD2 (5 bases). The CDR3 covers 13 residues. Germline loops: CDR1 SGHTA, CDR2 FQGTGA. Trimming left V 5 bases short and J 9 bases short, with 14 bases between. This chain's CDR3 is CASSEQTISEQFF. CDR3 in DNA: TGTGCCAGCAGCGAGCAGACTATTTCTGAGCAGTTCTTC.

CDR3 region: CASRYQGDPPYEQYF. The DNA for the CDR3 is TGTGCCAGCAGATACCAGGGGGACCCTCCCTACGAGCAGTACTTC. The V and J genes are TRBV27 and TRBJ2-7; 7 bases map to TRBD1. The CDR3 spans 15 residues. Germline lookup yields CDR1 MNHEY and CDR2 SMNVEV (reference sequence). Trimming at V came to 6 bases and at J to 2 bases, leaving 10 bases not matched to a gene.

This clonotype showed up just a few times. This chain joins TRBV11-2 and TRBJ2-6; tentatively, D is TRBD2 (7 bases). Trimming stripped 0 bases from V and 2 bases from J, with 14 bases between. This CDR3 comprises 18 residues. Germline values: CDR1 SGHAT, CDR2 FQNNGV. The CDR3 region has the DNA TGTGCCAGCAGCTTAGAGGGGGGGCGATCAACTGGGGCCAACGTCCTGACTTTC. Its translation is CASSLEGGRSTGANVLTF. The variable domain in full, with the rest retrieved from reference TRBV11-2 and TRBJ2-6, is EAGVAQSPRYKIIEKRQSVAFWCNPISGHATLYWYQQILGQGPKLLIQFQNNGVVDDSQLPKDRFSAERLKGVDSTLKIQPAKLEDSAVYLCASSLEGGRSTGANVLTFGAGSRLTVL.

V usage is TRBV9 and J usage is TRBJ2-5, with 9 bases fitting TRBD1. The V and J ends lost 3 bases and 3 bases, in that order; junction bases with no gene match: 12. Germline V lookup: CDR1 SGDLS, CDR2 YYNGEE. The CDR3 loop spans 17 amino acids. The CDR3 protein is CASSAGPGQGGEETQYF. CDR3 sequence (DNA): TGTGCCAGCAGCGCCGGACCGGGACAGGGAGGGGAAGAGACCCAGTACTTC.

A single count supports this clonotype. V is TRBV7-8 and J is TRBJ2-7; 8 nucleotides align to TRBD1. Per germline, CDR1 SGHVS and CDR2 FQNEAQ. The trim removed 4 bases at V and 0 bases at J, leaving 5 bases unmatched. The CDR3 totals 15 residues. The CDR3, as DNA: TGTGCCAGCAGCTCCCGGGACAGGAACTCCTACGAGCAGTACTTC. Translated: CASSSRDRNSYEQYF.

V gene TRBV29-1 combines with J gene TRBJ2-7; 11 nucleotides match TRBD1. The CDR3 is made up of 14 amino acids. From germline, CDR1 is SQVTM and CDR2 ANQGSEA. V dropped 6 bases and J dropped 2; count of bases not matched to a gene: 6. CDR3 in DNA: TGCAGCGTAACCGGGACAGGGGGAACCTACGAGCAGTACTTC. Translation: CSVTGTGGTYEQYF.

The CDR3 region is CASSLAGAKLFF. In DNA form, the CDR3 reads TGTGCCAGCAGCTTAGCAGGGGCAAAACTGTTTTTT. This chain joins TRBV7-9 and TRBJ1-4; a weak D match, TRBD1 (5 bases). The germline V gene encodes CDR1 SEHNR and CDR2 FQNEAQ (reference sequence). V gave up 0 bases and J gave up 10 bases, with 6 bases separating them. This CDR3 spans 12 amino acids. The full variable domain, rest sourced from reference TRBV7-9 and TRBJ1-4, is DTGVSQNPRHKITKRGQNVTFRCDPISEHNRLYWYRQTLGQGPEFLTYFQNEAQLEKSRLLSDRFSAERPKGSFSTLEIQRTEQGDSAMYLCASSLAGAKLFFGSGTQLSVL.

The V call is TRBV6-1, the J call TRBJ2-5, with a weak D call TRBD2 (6 bases). Germline V gives CDR1 MNHNS, CDR2 SASEGT. Trimming took 10 bases from V and 3 from J, leaving 15 bases between them. The CDR3 spans 13 residues. The CDR3 spells CANQVGGEETQYF. CDR3 sequence (DNA): TGTGCCAACCAGGTCGGCGGGGAAGAGACCCAGTACTTC.

The rearrangement links TRBV5-1 to TRBJ2-2; D gene uncertain. This CDR3 comprises 14 residues. The germline V and J ends were trimmed by 1 base and 1 base, with 5 bases remaining between them. Looked up from germline, CDR1 is SGHRS and CDR2 is YFSETQ. CDR3 sequence (DNA): TGCGCCAGCAGCTTGTCGGTGAACACCGGGGAGCTGTTTTTT. Protein product: CASSLSVNTGELFF. Full variable domain (remainder filled in from reference TRBV5-1 and TRBJ2-2): KAGVTQTPRYLIKTRGQQVTLSCSPISGHRSVSWYQQTPGQGLQFLFEYFSETQRNKGNFPGRFSGRQFSNSRSEMNVSTLELGDSALYLCASSLSVNTGELFFGEGSRLTVL.

The chain combines TRBV14 with TRBJ1-2; 7 nucleotides line up with TRBD1. The CDR3 consists of 13 residues. The germline gives CDR1 SGHDN, CDR2 FVKESK. V was clipped by 4 bases and J by 4 bases; unmatched bases: 3. The CDR3 is CASSPTGSYGYTF. The CDR3 nucleotides are TGTGCCAGCAGCCCGACAGGGTCCTATGGCTACACCTTC.

The gene calls are TRBV18 and TRBJ1-5; TRBD1 is a possible D gene (6 bases). The CDR3 runs to 15 residues. Germline loops: CDR1 KGHSH, CDR2 LQKENI. V gave up 4 bases and J gave up 2 bases, with 12 bases separating them. The CDR3 sequence is CASSRAGDGNQPQHF. CDR3 sequence (DNA): TGTGCCAGCTCACGGGCAGGGGATGGCAATCAGCCCCAGCATTTT.

CDR3 amino acids: CASSVGASVVETQYF. The CDR3 DNA reads TGTGCCAGCAGCGTAGGCGCATCCGTGGTTGAGACCCAGTACTTC. This chain links TRBV9 with TRBJ2-5; the D is unclear. V lost 0 bases to trimming and J lost 5 bases, with 14 bases between them. Looked up from germline, CDR1 is SGDLS and CDR2 is YYNGEE. This CDR3 comprises 15 residues.